Each of the 8 T cell receptor beta chains below was sequenced from the same sample in a study of Ad26.COV2.S vaccination and SARS-CoV-2 variants. Generated by immunoSEQ multiplex PCR, the TCRdb table keeps only in-frame clones and is missing some. The data hold fewer than 600,000 clones, with roughly nine tenths observed a single time. Treatment: 15 to 20 received Ad26.COV2.S at low or high dose, single or two shots; roughly 5 received placebo; per-sample allocation not given. Each sample was drawn 63 days after the first injection (of vaccine or placebo). Material: peripheral blood, obtained in a trial of Ad26.COV2.S vaccine versus placebo. The receptors here all came from a person aged 18-60 years who received the Ad26.COV2.S COVID-19 vaccine or a placebo.

This chain joins TRBV12-3 or TRBV12-4 and TRBJ2-7; D unresolved. Trimming removed 3 bases at V and 3 bases at J, with 9 bases between. This CDR3 region has 13 residues. The CDR3, as DNA: TGTGCCAGCAGTTTTGAGGCAGGCTACGAGCAGTACTTC. This sequence encodes CASSFEAGYEQYF.

A single count supports this clone. The V call is TRBV30, the J call TRBJ1-4; D is undetermined. The CDR3 length is 13 residues. Germline-derived CDR1 and CDR2 are GTSNPN and SVGIG (reference sequence). Trimming took off 4 bases at V and 8 bases at J, with 14 bases between the two ends. This chain's CDR3 is CAWTPRVREKLFF. In DNA, the CDR3 is TGTGCCTGGACCCCCAGAGTAAGGGAAAAACTGTTTTTT.

This clone appeared a few times. The chain combines TRBV25-1 with TRBJ1-2; D is undetermined. The CDR3 is 13 amino acids. In germline, CDR1 is MGHDK, CDR2 SYGVNS. V was shortened by 0 bases and J by 5 bases, with 7 bases between the two germline ends. CDR3 amino acids: CASSEYSLYGYTF. CDR3 nucleotide sequence: TGTGCCAGCAGTGAATACAGTCTATATGGCTACACCTTC.

This chain connects TRBV18 to TRBJ2-5; D call uncertain. V was shortened by 5 bases and J by 5 bases, with 15 bases between the two germline ends. Germline-derived CDR1 and CDR2 are KGHSH and LQKENI. CDR3 length: 14 amino acids. In DNA form, the CDR3 reads TGTGCCAGCTCAGACGGAAAAGGGTCGGAGACCCAGTACTTC. Amino acid sequence: CASSDGKGSETQYF. Full variable domain (remainder filled in from reference TRBV18 and TRBJ2-5): NAGVMQNPRHLVRRRGQEARLRCSPMKGHSHVYWYRQLPEEGLKFMVYLQKENIIDESGMPKERFSAEFPKEGPSILRIQQVVRGDSAAYFCASSDGKGSETQYFGPGTRLLVL.

The chain links TRBV9 to TRBJ1-6; maybe TRBD1 (6 bases). The CDR3 contains 15 residues. V was trimmed by 0 bases and J by 5 bases, leaving 9 bases between them. CDR1 is SGDLS and CDR2 is YYNGEE in the germline V gene. CDR3 sequence: CASSVEGGDNSPLHF. The CDR3 nucleotides are TGTGCCAGCAGCGTAGAAGGGGGTGATAATTCACCCCTCCACTTT.

The chain joins TRBV7-8 to TRBJ1-6; D is unclear. This CDR3 is built from 15 residues. Germline-derived CDR1 and CDR2 are SGHVS and FQNEAQ. With 1 base removed from V and 8 bases from J, the gap between germline ends came to 12 bases. DNA of the CDR3: TGTGCCAGCAGCTTAGATGGGGAGGTTTATTCACCCCTCCACTTT. Amino acids: CASSLDGEVYSPLHF.

The J gene is TRBJ2-1, the V gene TRBV6-5; 13 positions agree with TRBD2. Germline V gives CDR1 MNHEY, CDR2 SVGAGI. The V and J ends lost 5 bases and 6 bases, in that order; junction bases with no gene match: 4. The CDR3 loop spans 15 amino acids. The CDR3 sequence is CASSRGLAGVNEQFF. The CDR3 nucleotides read TGTGCCAGCAGTCGAGGACTAGCGGGAGTCAATGAGCAGTTCTTC.

The chain joins TRBV18 to TRBJ1-2; D is uncertain. The CDR3 totals 14 residues. Germline loops: CDR1 KGHSH, CDR2 LQKENI. Trimming cost V 2 bases and J 1 base, with 8 bases left between them. The CDR3 protein is CASSPSTSNYGYTF. DNA for the CDR3: TGTGCCAGCTCACCAAGTACCAGTAACTATGGCTACACCTTC.